A selection of T cell receptor beta chains follows, all from one sample in a study of blood T cells in healthy people across ages. From the 5' RACE reads, TCRdb called clonotypes with MiXCR, one entry per CDR3 protein. The sample shows some 900,000 distinct CDR3 sequences, about 28% of them seen only once. Material: blood. Receptors originate from a woman older than 75 in good health. CDR3s include the opening cysteine and the closing phenylalanine or tryptophan. The order of the fields is D gene, J gene, V gene, clone size, CDR3 DNA, CDR3 protein. D genes are given only for firm matches. For some rows the clone size is stated as once, few or many, or as a class when expanded; others skip it.

d_call: NA; j_call: TRBJ2-5; v_call: TRBV7-2; clone_size: few; cdr3_nt: TGTGCCAGCAGCTTAGTGTCGGGGGGCCGGGAGACCCAGTACTTC; cdr3_aa: CASSLVSGGRETQYF
d_call: TRBD1; j_call: TRBJ1-2; v_call: TRBV7-2; clone_size: few; cdr3_nt: TGTGCCAGCAGCGGCCGGGACAGGGTCACCTTC; cdr3_aa: CASSGRDRVTF
d_call: TRBD1; j_call: TRBJ2-3; v_call: TRBV7-9; clone_size: NA; cdr3_nt: TGTGCCAGCAGTTCTGGGACAGGGGGCGCAGATACGCAGTATTTT; cdr3_aa: CASSSGTGGADTQYF
d_call: NA; j_call: TRBJ2-3; v_call: TRBV6-1; clone_size: once; cdr3_nt: TGTGCCAGCAGTGAACACCCGGGACTCAGAACAGATACGCAGTATTTT; cdr3_aa: CASSEHPGLRTDTQYF
d_call: TRBD1; j_call: TRBJ2-7; v_call: TRBV7-9; clone_size: many; cdr3_nt: TGTGCCAGCAGCCAGACAGGGCGGGAGCAGTACTTC; cdr3_aa: CASSQTGREQYF
d_call: TRBD2; j_call: TRBJ2-1; v_call: TRBV11-2; clone_size: few; cdr3_nt: TGTGCCAGCAGCCTTATAGCGGGGGGGGGTGAGCAGTTCTTC; cdr3_aa: CASSLIAGGGEQFF
d_call: NA; j_call: TRBJ2-7; v_call: TRBV12-3/TRBV12-4; clone_size: many; cdr3_nt: TGTGCCAGCAGTTTGGCTGGGATCCACGAGCAGTACTTC; cdr3_aa: CASSLAGIHEQYF
d_call: TRBD1; j_call: TRBJ1-1; v_call: TRBV6-2/TRBV6-3; clone_size: NA; cdr3_nt: TGTGCCAGCAGTTGGACAGGGGTGTCCACTGAAGCTTTCTTT; cdr3_aa: CASSWTGVSTEAFF
d_call: NA; j_call: TRBJ2-2; v_call: TRBV18; clone_size: few; cdr3_nt: TGTGCCAGCCGAAACAGGGTCACCGGGGAGCTGTTTTTT; cdr3_aa: CASRNRVTGELFF
d_call: TRBD1; j_call: TRBJ2-5; v_call: TRBV5-1; clone_size: many; cdr3_nt: TGCGCCAGCAGCTTGGCCCCGGGACAGGGCGCCCAAGAGACCCAGTACTTC; cdr3_aa: CASSLAPGQGAQETQYF
d_call: TRBD2; j_call: TRBJ2-1; v_call: TRBV12-3/TRBV12-4; clone_size: NA; cdr3_nt: TGTGCCAGCAGACTACTAGCGGGGGGAGCCTACAATGAGCAGTTCTTC; cdr3_aa: CASRLLAGGAYNEQFF
d_call: NA; j_call: TRBJ2-6; v_call: TRBV5-6; clone_size: NA; cdr3_nt: TGTGCCAGCAGCTTGGTAGGATCCTCTGAGGCCAACGTCCTGACTTTC; cdr3_aa: CASSLVGSSEANVLTF
d_call: NA; j_call: TRBJ2-3; v_call: TRBV7-2; clone_size: NA; cdr3_nt: TGTGCCAGCAGCTCTGTTCCCTCCGGGGATACGCAGTATTTT; cdr3_aa: CASSSVPSGDTQYF
d_call: NA; j_call: TRBJ2-4; v_call: TRBV7-2; clone_size: many; cdr3_nt: TGTGCCAGCAGCTTATTGGGGGAAAACATTCAGTACTTC; cdr3_aa: CASSLLGENIQYF
d_call: NA; j_call: TRBJ2-6; v_call: TRBV6-6; clone_size: few; cdr3_nt: TGTGCCAGCAGTTACTTCATTTGGACTGGGGCCAACGTCCTGACTTTC; cdr3_aa: CASSYFIWTGANVLTF
d_call: TRBD2; j_call: TRBJ2-4; v_call: TRBV12-3/TRBV12-4; clone_size: many; cdr3_nt: TGTGCCAGCAGTTTGGCGGGGGGGGGAAACATTCAGTACTTC; cdr3_aa: CASSLAGGGNIQYF
d_call: NA; j_call: TRBJ2-7; v_call: TRBV27; clone_size: many; cdr3_nt: TGTGCCAGCAGTAACGCAGGGGCGCTGTCCTACGAGCAGTACTTC; cdr3_aa: CASSNAGALSYEQYF
d_call: NA; j_call: TRBJ1-1; v_call: TRBV2; clone_size: NA; cdr3_nt: TGTGCCAGCAGTGTCAAAATTGAGACTGAAGCTTTCTTT; cdr3_aa: CASSVKIETEAFF
d_call: TRBD1; j_call: TRBJ1-4; v_call: TRBV20-1; clone_size: many; cdr3_nt: TGCAGTGCCTGGGACAGGGTTCATAATGAAAAACTGTTTTTT; cdr3_aa: CSAWDRVHNEKLFF
d_call: NA; j_call: TRBJ1-2; v_call: TRBV18; clone_size: many; cdr3_nt: TGTGCCAGCTCACCCACCGGGAGCCACTATGGCTACACCTTC; cdr3_aa: CASSPTGSHYGYTF
d_call: NA; j_call: TRBJ1-2; v_call: TRBV28; clone_size: NA; cdr3_nt: TGTGCCAGCATACAGCTCGGTGGCTACACCTTC; cdr3_aa: CASIQLGGYTF
d_call: NA; j_call: TRBJ2-1; v_call: TRBV7-3; clone_size: once; cdr3_nt: TGTGCCAGCAGCTCAGGGGGGGCCTTCGAGCAGTTCTTC; cdr3_aa: CASSSGGAFEQFF
d_call: NA; j_call: TRBJ1-1; v_call: TRBV6-5; clone_size: few; cdr3_nt: TGTGCCAGCATCCCAGGGGTTTTGAACACTGAAGCTTTCTTT; cdr3_aa: CASIPGVLNTEAFF
d_call: NA; j_call: TRBJ2-1; v_call: TRBV5-5; clone_size: many; cdr3_nt: TGTGCCAGCAGCTTTGGCACCAGATCCTACAATGAGCAGTTCTTC; cdr3_aa: CASSFGTRSYNEQFF
d_call: TRBD2; j_call: TRBJ2-5; v_call: TRBV10-3; clone_size: NA; cdr3_nt: TGTGCCATCAGAAAGACTAGCGGGGCGGAGACCCAGTACTTC; cdr3_aa: CAIRKTSGAETQYF
d_call: NA; j_call: TRBJ2-7; v_call: TRBV7-2; clone_size: NA; cdr3_nt: TGTGCCAGCAGGCCCGGGACTTCCAACGAGCAGTACTTC; cdr3_aa: CASRPGTSNEQYF
d_call: NA; j_call: TRBJ2-5; v_call: TRBV29-1; clone_size: many; cdr3_nt: TGCAGCGTGGAGATGAGATCGGTCTACCAAGAGACCCAGTACTTC; cdr3_aa: CSVEMRSVYQETQYF
d_call: NA; j_call: TRBJ1-4; v_call: TRBV7-2; clone_size: NA; cdr3_nt: TGTGTCAGCAGCTTAGTTGCACGGAGTAATGAAAAACTGTTTTTT; cdr3_aa: CVSSLVARSNEKLFF
d_call: TRBD1; j_call: TRBJ1-2; v_call: TRBV29-1; clone_size: NA; cdr3_nt: TGCAGCGCCGGGACAGATGCCAACTATGGCTACACCTTC; cdr3_aa: CSAGTDANYGYTF
d_call: NA; j_call: TRBJ1-1; v_call: TRBV25-1; clone_size: NA; cdr3_nt: TGTGCCAGCAGTGCCGGGGGGCAGGCTGAAGCTTTCTTT; cdr3_aa: CASSAGGQAEAFF
d_call: TRBD2; j_call: TRBJ2-4; v_call: TRBV7-2; clone_size: few; cdr3_nt: TGTGCCAGCAGCTTAGCGTCTAGCGGGGCTACCATAGCCAAAAACATTCAGTACTTC; cdr3_aa: CASSLASSGATIAKNIQYF
d_call: TRBD1; j_call: TRBJ1-6; v_call: TRBV20-1; clone_size: few; cdr3_nt: TGCAGTGCTAGGGAGACAGGGGACGGTTCACCCCTCCACTTT; cdr3_aa: CSARETGDGSPLHF
d_call: NA; j_call: TRBJ2-2; v_call: TRBV10-3; clone_size: NA; cdr3_nt: TGTGCCATCAGTATCAGGGGGAACACCGGGGAGCTGTTTTTT; cdr3_aa: CAISIRGNTGELFF
d_call: TRBD1; j_call: TRBJ2-7; v_call: TRBV18; clone_size: many; cdr3_nt: TGTGCCAGCTCACCACGTGGGACAGGGAGCGACGAGCAGTACTTC; cdr3_aa: CASSPRGTGSDEQYF
d_call: NA; j_call: TRBJ2-7; v_call: TRBV11-2; clone_size: NA; cdr3_nt: TGTGCCGAAAGGGGGGTTAGTAACGAGCAGTACTTC; cdr3_aa: CAERGVSNEQYF
d_call: TRBD1; j_call: TRBJ1-2; v_call: TRBV18; clone_size: few; cdr3_nt: TGTGCCAGCCACGAGACAGGGGGAAGCTATGGCTACACCTTC; cdr3_aa: CASHETGGSYGYTF
d_call: NA; j_call: TRBJ1-6; v_call: TRBV15; clone_size: NA; cdr3_nt: TGTGCCACCAGCAGAGAGGGAAGAATGCGCCGCTATAATTCACCCCTCCACTTT; cdr3_aa: CATSREGRMRRYNSPLHF
d_call: NA; j_call: TRBJ1-3; v_call: TRBV12-3/TRBV12-4; clone_size: NA; cdr3_nt: TGTGCCAGCAGTTTATCCCCGATGCCTGGAAACACCATATATTTT; cdr3_aa: CASSLSPMPGNTIYF
d_call: NA; j_call: TRBJ2-1; v_call: TRBV7-2; clone_size: NA; cdr3_nt: TGTGCCAGCAGCTTAACTACAGGCAAGTACAATGAGCAGTTCTTC; cdr3_aa: CASSLTTGKYNEQFF
d_call: NA; j_call: TRBJ2-5; v_call: TRBV20-1; clone_size: NA; cdr3_nt: TGCAGTGCTAGAGATCCCGGGGGGACCCAGTACTTC; cdr3_aa: CSARDPGGTQYF
d_call: NA; j_call: TRBJ2-3; v_call: TRBV28; clone_size: many; cdr3_nt: TGTGCCAGCAAACTTACACCTCCAAACGCTGCTAGCACAGATACGCAGTATTTT; cdr3_aa: CASKLTPPNAASTDTQYF
d_call: NA; j_call: TRBJ1-1; v_call: TRBV18; clone_size: once; cdr3_nt: TGTGCCAGCTCACCTTCACAGGGATCGGGGAACACTGAAGCTTTCTTT; cdr3_aa: CASSPSQGSGNTEAFF
d_call: NA; j_call: TRBJ2-1; v_call: TRBV12-3/TRBV12-4; clone_size: many; cdr3_nt: TGTGCCAGCACCGCGGGGGACAGGCGGTACAATGAGCAGTTCTTC; cdr3_aa: CASTAGDRRYNEQFF
d_call: TRBD2; j_call: TRBJ2-3; v_call: TRBV12-3/TRBV12-4; clone_size: few; cdr3_nt: TGTGCCAGCAGTTTTTCTAGCGGGGGGGCCGGGAATACGCAGTATTTT; cdr3_aa: CASSFSSGGAGNTQYF
d_call: NA; j_call: TRBJ1-1; v_call: TRBV6-6; clone_size: NA; cdr3_nt: TGTGCCAGCAGTCCAGGGTTTCCTGAAGCTTTCTTT; cdr3_aa: CASSPGFPEAFF
d_call: NA; j_call: TRBJ2-1; v_call: TRBV6-5; clone_size: many; cdr3_nt: TGTGCCAGCAGTTATACGGTCTCTGTCAGGTCCTACAATGAGCAGTTCTTC; cdr3_aa: CASSYTVSVRSYNEQFF
d_call: NA; j_call: TRBJ2-2; v_call: TRBV27; clone_size: NA; cdr3_nt: TGTGCCAGCAGGTCAAGGGGGGCGAACACCGGGGAGCTGTTTTTT; cdr3_aa: CASRSRGANTGELFF
d_call: TRBD2; j_call: TRBJ2-7; v_call: TRBV7-2; clone_size: NA; cdr3_nt: TGTGCCAGCAGCTACCGGGGAAGGACTAGCGGGGAGAGCCCCTACGAGCAGTACTTC; cdr3_aa: CASSYRGRTSGESPYEQYF
d_call: NA; j_call: TRBJ2-5; v_call: TRBV28; clone_size: NA; cdr3_nt: TGTGCCAGCAGTTTAACGGGGCGCAGGGCGATTGGGGAGACCCAGTACTTC; cdr3_aa: CASSLTGRRAIGETQYF
d_call: NA; j_call: TRBJ1-2; v_call: TRBV10-3; clone_size: few; cdr3_nt: TGTGCCATCAGTGAGTCGCCCCTCTCTCCAGGGGCCTATGGCTACACCTTC; cdr3_aa: CAISESPLSPGAYGYTF
d_call: NA; j_call: TRBJ2-1; v_call: TRBV6-2/TRBV6-3; clone_size: many; cdr3_nt: TGTGCCAGCAAGGCAACAAATTACAATGAGCAGTTCTTC; cdr3_aa: CASKATNYNEQFF
d_call: NA; j_call: TRBJ1-1; v_call: TRBV11-2; clone_size: NA; cdr3_nt: TGTGCCAGCAGCTTAAAAATAGGGACTGAAGCTTTCTTT; cdr3_aa: CASSLKIGTEAFF
d_call: TRBD1; j_call: TRBJ1-1; v_call: TRBV7-8; clone_size: few; cdr3_nt: TGTGCCAGCAGCTCCATCAGGGGGGCGACTGAAGCTTTCTTT; cdr3_aa: CASSSIRGATEAFF